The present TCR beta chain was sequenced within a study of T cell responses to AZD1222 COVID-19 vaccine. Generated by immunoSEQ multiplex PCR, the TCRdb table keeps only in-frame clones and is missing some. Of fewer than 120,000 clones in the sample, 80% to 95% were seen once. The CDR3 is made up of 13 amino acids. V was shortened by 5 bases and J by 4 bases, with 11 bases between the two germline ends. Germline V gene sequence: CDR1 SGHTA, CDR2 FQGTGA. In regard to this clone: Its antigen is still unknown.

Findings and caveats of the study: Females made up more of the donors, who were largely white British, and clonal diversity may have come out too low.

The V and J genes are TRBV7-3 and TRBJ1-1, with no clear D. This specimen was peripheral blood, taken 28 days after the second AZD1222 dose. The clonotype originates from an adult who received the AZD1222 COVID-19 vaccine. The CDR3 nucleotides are TGTGCCAGCAGCGCGACACGGGGCACTGAAGCTTTCTTT. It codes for CASSATRGTEAFF.